Reported below is one TCR beta chain. Its matching antigen is unknown. The data derive from a study of response to subunit inactivated influenza vaccine. Study-level findings and limits: With each seasonal influenza vaccination, the authors suggested, few new T cells are recruited.

TCRdb processed the RT-PCR reads anew with MiXCR; each CDR3 protein has one entry. The sample holds about 650,000 distinct CDR3 sequences, 15% to 17% seen once. The CDR3 is 16 residues long. V was cut by 0 bases and J by 5 bases, with 16 bases left in between. Germline V gene sequence: CDR1 LNHNV, CDR2 YYDKDF (reference sequence). V is TRBV15 and J is TRBJ2-5; TRBD2 might be the D (6 bases). The TCR was taken from a man aged 50 to 59 who received an inactivated influenza vaccine. Sequenced here: PBMCs from blood, sampled roughly 12 days after vaccination. CDR3: CATSRDTGVAGETQYF. The DNA of the CDR3 is TGTGCCACCAGCAGAGATACGGGGGTGGCCGGGGAGACCCAGTACTTC.